This T cell receptor beta chain was recorded in a study of CD8 T cells in Susac syndrome. V gave up 0 bases and J gave up 0 bases, with 9 bases separating them. CDR1 is SEHNR and CDR2 is FQNEAQ in the germline V gene (reference sequence). The CDR3 is made up of 17 amino acids. After extraction with the RNeasy kit, about 0.5 to 1 ug of the RNA was reverse transcribed using random hexamers. Multiplex PCR with immunoSEQ amplified the TCR beta CDR3 across 54 Vbeta and 13 Jbeta. TCRdb recomputed calls from the immunoSEQ multiplex PCR reads with MiXCR, one row per CDR3 protein. Seen here are 100,000 to 110,000 distinct CDR3 sequences, around 95% observed once, and the top ten hold 0.3%. Sequencing targeted TCR beta in T cells from blood (CD8+ and CD4+). In contrast to the negatively isolated CD8+ and CD4+ T cells, TEMRA cells were FACS-enriched.

This chain joins TRBV7-9 and TRBJ1-6, with unresolved D. The sample consisted of CD8+ T cells from PBMCs. The clonotype was recovered from a human donor with Susac syndrome. The DNA for the CDR3 is TGTGCCAGCAGCTTAGCGAGCCTGAGCTCCTATAATTCACCCCTCCACTTT. Translation gives CASSLASLSSYNSPLHF.